Following are 5 T cell receptor beta chains from one sample sequenced in a study of tumor-infiltrating lymphocytes in primary liver carcinoma. The tissue used was unsorted bulk material of about 19-33 mg. RNA and DNA were co-extracted from it with the AllPrep DNA/RNA mini kit. Synthesis of TCR beta cDNA was carried out from 500 ng total RNA with a constant-region primer. For TCR beta, libraries were produced by three nested multiplex PCR rounds using slightly modified ARM-PCR. TRBV1-TRBV30 forward primers paired with a C-beta reverse primer were used in the first two PCR rounds, which ran roughly 10 cycles each. TCRdb recomputed calls from the multiplex PCR reads with MiXCR, one row per CDR3 protein. Counted here are approximately 110,000 distinct CDR3 sequences, 50% to 70% occurring once; the ten biggest clones make up about a tenth. Sequenced: liver tumor tissue from sampling region 1. As to subset: tumor region T1, superior pole. These receptors were obtained from a woman aged 55-75 years with primary liver carcinoma and hepatitis B virus infection.

This clonotype was picked up a small number of times. V and J are TRBV28 and TRBJ2-3, with D possibly being TRBD1 (6 bases). Trimming removed 6 bases at V and 2 bases at J, with 18 bases between. Germline CDR1 MDHEN, CDR2 SYDVKM. The CDR3 runs 16 residues. The CDR3 loop is CASRPLLNRDTDTQYF. The DNA for the CDR3 is TGTGCCAGCAGACCCCTTCTAAACAGGGACACAGATACGCAGTATTTT.

This clonotype appeared many times. The genes are TRBV11-2 and TRBJ2-2, with 12 bases matching TRBD2. The CDR3 is 15 amino acids. The V gene's germline CDR1 is SGHAT and CDR2 FQNNGV. V shed 3 bases and J 4 bases; nucleotides not matched to a gene: 0. CDR3 residues: CASSLGLAGTGELFF. The CDR3 nucleotides read TGTGCCAGCAGCTTGGGACTAGCGGGCACCGGGGAGCTGTTTTTT.

This chain connects TRBV28 to TRBJ2-3; D ambiguous. Per the germline V gene, CDR1 is MDHEN and CDR2 is SYDVKM. The CDR3 extends over 15 amino acids. V was trimmed by 8 bases and J by 3 bases, leaving 18 bases between them. The CDR3 sequence is CASHVYGKGTDTQYF. CDR3 DNA: TGTGCCAGCCACGTATATGGGAAAGGGACAGATACGCAGTATTTT.

Note on this clonotype: A junction end diverges from the germline sequence, so it may reflect a read error. The chain employs TRBV11-2 and TRBJ2-5; no clear D. This CDR3 spans 12 amino acids. In germline, CDR1 is SGHAT, CDR2 FQNNGV. CDR3 sequence reads: CASSSIAETQHF. The CDR3 bases are TGTGCCAGCAGCTCAATCGCGGAGACTCAGCACTTC.

As concerns this clonotype: One junction end disagrees with the germline gene, perhaps due to a read error. The genes are TRBV6-5 and TRBJ2-1; D uncertain. Looked up from germline, CDR1 is MNHEY and CDR2 is SVGAGI. This CDR3 is 14 amino acids long. The CDR3 region is CASSRRNSYNEQFF. CDR3 DNA: TGTGCCAGCAGCCGAAGGAACTCCTACAATGAGCAATTCTTC.